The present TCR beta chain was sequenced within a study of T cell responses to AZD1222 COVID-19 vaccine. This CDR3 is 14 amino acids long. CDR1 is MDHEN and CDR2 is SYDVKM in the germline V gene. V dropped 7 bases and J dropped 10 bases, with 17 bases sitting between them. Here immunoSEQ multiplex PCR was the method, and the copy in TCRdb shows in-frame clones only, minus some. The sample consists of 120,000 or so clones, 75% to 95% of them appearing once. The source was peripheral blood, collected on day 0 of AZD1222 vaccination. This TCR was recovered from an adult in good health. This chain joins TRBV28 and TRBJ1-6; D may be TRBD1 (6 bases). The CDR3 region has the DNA TGTGCCAGCACCTTAGGAACAGGGAGGTCACCCCTCCACTTT. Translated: CASTLGTGRSPLHF.